Shown below are 29 T cell receptor beta chains from a single sample sequenced in a study of OX40 agonist ivuxolimab in advanced cancers. The data were produced by immunoSEQ multiplex PCR, yet TCRdb's version contains in-frame clones alone and is incomplete. The table lists tens of thousands of clones, approximately 94% of them singletons. The sequences come from CD4+ or CD8+ T cells sorted from blood, collected in a trial of the OX40 agonist ivuxolimab. The origin of the receptors is an adult with an advanced solid tumor such as melanoma, head and neck, liver or kidney cancer.

The chain links TRBV14 to TRBJ2-7; TRBD1 might be the D (5 bases). There are 15 residues in the CDR3. Germline assignment: CDR1 SGHDN and CDR2 FVKESK. V was clipped by 3 bases and J by 3 bases, with 15 bases between them. Here the CDR3 DNA reads TGTGCCAGCAGCCATGGGTGGGGCAGTTACTACGAGCAGTACTTC. Encoded protein: CASSHGWGSYYEQYF.

V usage is TRBV7-6 and J usage is TRBJ2-3, with a weak D call TRBD2 (7 bases). V lost 1 base and J lost 2, with 13 bases in between. This CDR3 contains 16 residues. Germline-derived CDR1 and CDR2 are SGHVS and FNYEAQ. The CDR3 protein is CASSLVRGPPTDTQYF. The CDR3 nucleotides are TGTGCCAGCAGCTTAGTGCGGGGGCCCCCCACAGATACGCAGTATTTT.

This chain connects TRBV7-6 to TRBJ1-6; D gene unclear. The CDR3 sequence is 13 residues long. V was cut by 4 bases and J by 7 bases, with 8 bases left in between. CDR1 and CDR2 (germline): SGHVS, FNYEAQ. CDR3: CASSYNSNSPLHF. The CDR3 bases are TGTGCCAGCAGCTACAACAGCAATTCACCCCTCCACTTT.

This clone was seen a single time. V gene TRBV27 combines with J gene TRBJ1-5, with unresolved D. V lost 0 bases to trimming and J lost 6 bases, with 12 bases between them. The CDR3 runs 15 residues. CDR1 and CDR2 from the germline V gene are MNHEY and SMNVEV (reference sequence). DNA of the CDR3: TGTGCCAGCAGTTTATCAGTGGGAGGACGTCAGCCCCAGCATTTT. It codes for CASSLSVGGRQPQHF.

The chain combines TRBV6-5 with TRBJ1-4; D uncertain. The CDR3 totals 15 residues. Germline CDR1 and CDR2: MNHEY and SVGAGI. V lost 4 bases, J lost 6 bases, and 15 bases lay in between. CDR3 nucleotides: TGTGCCAGCAGTTCATTACAACGGACGGATGAAAAACTGTTTTTT. This sequence encodes CASSSLQRTDEKLFF.

This chain connects TRBV5-1 to TRBJ2-4, with D unresolved. CDR1 and CDR2 (germline): SGHRS, YFSETQ. This CDR3 is 15 amino acids long. Trimming left V 4 bases short and J 0 bases short, with 11 bases between. CDR3 nucleotide sequence: TGCGCCAGCAGCCCACGGCCACTAGCCAAAAACATTCAGTACTTC. Its translation: CASSPRPLAKNIQYF.

The gene calls are TRBV15 and TRBJ2-7; 9 bases line up with TRBD1. The length of the CDR3 is 13 residues. The germline CDR1 and CDR2 sequences are LNHNV and YYDKDF (reference sequence). Unmatched junction bases numbered 6, after V lost 5 bases and J lost 7 bases. DNA for the CDR3: TGTGCCACCAGCTGGGACAGGGACTATGAGCAGTACTTC. Its protein is CATSWDRDYEQYF. Using reference TRBV15 and TRBJ2-7 for the parts outside the CDR3, the full variable domain is DAMVIQNPRYQVTQFGKPVTLSCSQTLNHNVMYWYQQKSSQAPKLLFHYYDKDFNNEADTPDNFQSRRPNTSFCFLDIRSPGLGDTAMYLCATSWDRDYEQYFGPGTRLTVT.

This rearrangement joins TRBV7-9 to TRBJ2-7, with TRBD2 identical over 9 bases. The CDR3 is 16 amino acids. The trim removed 2 bases at V and 6 bases at J, leaving 11 bases unmatched. CDR1 is SEHNR and CDR2 is FQNEAQ in the germline V gene (reference sequence). The CDR3: CASSLSNSGRSGEQYF. CDR3 sequence (DNA): TGTGCCAGCAGCTTATCCAACAGCGGGAGGTCCGGCGAGCAGTACTTC.

The J gene is TRBJ1-1, the V gene TRBV9; 10 positions agree with TRBD1. This CDR3 comprises 19 residues. With V trimmed by 4 bases and J by 1 base, 16 bases remained unmatched. The germline CDR1 and CDR2 sequences are SGDLS and YYNGEE. The CDR3 coding sequence is TGTGCCAGCAGCCAATTAGGGGCCGGGACAGGGGATCGGAACACTGAAGCTTTCTTT. As protein: CASSQLGAGTGDRNTEAFF.

This chain uses TRBV5-1 with TRBJ2-7; TRBD1 might be the D (5 bases). There are 13 residues in the CDR3. The V gene's germline CDR1 is SGHRS and CDR2 YFSETQ. V gave up 3 bases and J gave up 6 bases, with 13 bases separating them. CDR3 protein: CASSSRVGREQYF. The CDR3 DNA is TGCGCCAGCAGCTCCAGGGTTGGGCGCGAGCAGTACTTC.

The chain employs TRBV7-9 and TRBJ1-1, with 11 bases matching TRBD1. Trimming removed 4 bases from V and 3 bases from J; junction bases left unmatched: 4. The length of the CDR3 is 15 residues. The germline V gene has CDR1 SEHNR and CDR2 FQNEAQ (reference sequence). The CDR3 reads CASSSGQGGDTEAFF. Here the CDR3 DNA reads TGTGCCAGCAGCTCGGGACAGGGGGGTGACACTGAAGCTTTCTTT. The variable domain in full, with the rest retrieved from reference TRBV7-9 and TRBJ1-1, is DTGVSQNPRHKITKRGQNVTFRCDPISEHNRLYWYRQTLGQGPEFLTYFQNEAQLEKSRLLSDRFSAERPKGSFSTLEIQRTEQGDSAMYLCASSSGQGGDTEAFFGQGTRLTVV.

The chain joins TRBV4-1 to TRBJ1-5, with a possible D match to TRBD1 (6 bases). The CDR3 has 18 residues. The germline V and J ends were trimmed by 0 bases and 0 bases, with 15 bases remaining between them. Germline CDR1 reads MGHRA; CDR2 reads YSYEKL. CDR3 bases: TGCGCCAGCAGCCAAGAACCTGGACAGATAGATAGCAATCAGCCCCAGCATTTT. This codes for CASSQEPGQIDSNQPQHF.

This clone has a single count. The rearrangement uses TRBV2 and TRBJ2-7; D is perhaps TRBD1 or TRBD2 (6 bases each). Germline V gene sequence: CDR1 SNHLY, CDR2 FYNNEI. Trimming removed 6 bases from V and 5 bases from J, with 17 bases in between. The CDR3 runs 14 residues. CDR3 loop: CASRTGAVRNEQYF. The CDR3 DNA is TGTGCCAGCAGGACGGGGGCAGTTAGGAACGAGCAGTACTTC.

This clone has only one observation. V is TRBV7-8 and J is TRBJ1-1; TRBD1 aligns across 7 bases. Germline trimming cut 3 bases from V and 7 bases from J; bases unmatched to any gene: 8. Germline values: CDR1 SGHVS, CDR2 FQNEAQ. This CDR3 is 14 amino acids long. The chain's CDR3 is CASSLFDRAGEAFF. The CDR3 DNA reads as TGTGCCAGCAGCTTGTTCGACAGGGCGGGTGAAGCTTTCTTT.

The sample holds a few counts of this clone. The CDR3: CSVVPVNTEAFF. In DNA form, the CDR3 reads TGCAGCGTTGTTCCCGTGAACACTGAAGCTTTCTTT. The chain uses TRBV29-1 and TRBJ1-1; D is unresolved. Trimming took off 4 bases at V and 0 bases at J, with 6 bases between the two ends. This CDR3 region has 12 residues. Germline CDR1 SQVTM, CDR2 ANQGSEA.

V gene TRBV27 combines with J gene TRBJ2-2; D gene unclear. V was cut by 5 bases and J by 4 bases, with 11 bases left in between. Per germline, CDR1 MNHEY and CDR2 SMNVEV (reference sequence). This CDR3 is 14 amino acids long. CDR3 in DNA: TGTGCCAGCAGTACCACATTGGGCACCGGGGAGCTGTTTTTT. It yields the protein CASSTTLGTGELFF.

V usage is TRBV13 and J usage is TRBJ1-1; 8 nucleotides align to TRBD1. After removal of 5 bases from V and 1 base from J, the junction contained 6 bases not matched to a gene. Germline V gene sequence: CDR1 PRHDT, CDR2 FYEKMQ (reference sequence). The CDR3 contains 15 residues. The CDR3 protein is CASSPLGQANTEAFF. The CDR3 DNA follows: TGTGCCAGCAGCCCGCTGGGACAGGCGAACACTGAAGCTTTCTTT.

The rearrangement uses TRBV27 and TRBJ2-1; 10 bases align to TRBD2. V was clipped by 5 bases and J by 7 bases; unmatched bases: 26. The CDR3 consists of 21 residues. Germline CDR1 MNHEY, CDR2 SMNVEV (reference sequence). CDR3 coding DNA: TGTGCCAGCAGTGACCGCGGGAGGGGGCGAATACTAGCGGGGTCTGGGAATGAGCAGTTCTTC. This codes for CASSDRGRGRILAGSGNEQFF.

The chain uses TRBV5-6 and TRBJ1-1, with 10 nucleotides matching TRBD1. The trim removed 0 bases at V and 5 bases at J, leaving 4 bases unmatched. Germline V CDR1 and CDR2: SGHDT, YYEEEE. The CDR3 length is 15 residues. For the CDR3, the DNA is TGTGCCAGCAGCTTGGAGAGGACAGGGGGGACTGAAGCTTTCTTT. As protein: CASSLERTGGTEAFF.

The V gene is TRBV5-1, the J gene TRBJ2-7; the match to TRBD2 covers 8 bases. Germline V gene sequence: CDR1 SGHRS, CDR2 YFSETQ. CDR3 length: 15 amino acids. V trimming: 0 bases; J trimming: 3 bases; junction bases outside the gene matches: 5. The chain's CDR3 is CASSLEAGGFYEQYF. The DNA for the CDR3 is TGCGCCAGCAGCTTGGAGGCGGGGGGTTTCTACGAGCAGTACTTC.

The V and J genes are TRBV9 and TRBJ1-1, with TRBD1 matching over 9 bases. Germline lookup yields CDR1 SGDLS and CDR2 YYNGEE. There are 14 residues in the CDR3. V trimming: 6 bases; J trimming: 5 bases; junction bases outside the gene matches: 8. CDR3: CASTVGTGRTEAFF. The CDR3 DNA reads as TGTGCCAGCACCGTCGGGACAGGGAGGACTGAAGCTTTCTTT.

This chain links TRBV4-1 with TRBJ2-5; 7 nucleotides line up with TRBD1. The end of the DNA is better explained by TRBJ2-7, so the J call may be wrong. The CDR3 totals 16 residues. Germline V gene data show CDR1 as MGHRA and CDR2 as YSYEKL. The CDR3 reads CASSQDSSGGWYEQYF. The CDR3 DNA reads as TGCGCCAGCAGCCAAGATTCTTCAGGGGGTTGGTACGAGCAGTACTTC.

The chain joins TRBV4-3 to TRBJ2-1, with D perhaps matching TRBD1 or TRBD2 (5 bases each). Germline CDR1 is LGHNA and CDR2 is YSLEER. The ends were cut back, 1 base at V and 8 bases at J, with 15 bases in the middle. This CDR3 is 15 amino acids long. In DNA, the CDR3 is TGCGCCAGCAGCCAAGCGAGGGGTCCCAGGGATGAGCAGTTCTTC. This encodes CASSQARGPRDEQFF.

The gene calls are TRBV6-5 and TRBJ2-3, with D uncertain. The CDR3 length is 14 residues. The germline CDR1 and CDR2 sequences are MNHEY and SVGAGI. V lost 2 bases and J lost 2, with 8 bases in between. The CDR3 DNA sequence: TGTGCCAGCAGTTACGAGCTAGTCACAGATACGCAGTATTTT. Its translation is CASSYELVTDTQYF.

The chain is built from TRBV7-3 and TRBJ1-1, with TRBD1 identical over 7 bases. This CDR3 contains 17 residues. CDR1 and CDR2 from the germline V gene are SGHTA and FQGTGA. The V segment lost 5 bases and the J segment 3 bases; nucleotides outside the gene matches: 15. CDR3 sequence (DNA): TGTGCCAGCAGCCCTTATGGGATGGGGGACAGATACACTGAAGCTTTCTTT. Translated: CASSPYGMGDRYTEAFF.

The genes are TRBV27 and TRBJ2-1, with TRBD2 matching over 14 bases. V dropped 5 bases and J dropped 8; count of bases not matched to a gene: 5. The length of the CDR3 is 15 residues. Germline loops: CDR1 MNHEY, CDR2 SMNVEV (reference sequence). DNA for the CDR3: TGTGCCAGCAGTGAAGGGACTAGCGGGAGCTATGAGCAGTTCTTC. It specifies CASSEGTSGSYEQFF.

V gene TRBV19 combines with J gene TRBJ2-7, with D maybe TRBD2 (7 bases). Germline values: CDR1 LNHDA, CDR2 SQIVND (reference sequence). This CDR3 has 13 amino acids. V was shortened by 3 bases and J by 3 bases, with 9 bases between the two germline ends. CDR3 bases: TGTGCCAGTAGTATTAGGGGGGGCTACGAGCAGTACTTC. Protein sequence: CASSIRGGYEQYF.

The chain joins TRBV27 to TRBJ2-7; TRBD1 is a possible D gene (6 bases). CDR3 size: 14 residues. Germline assignment: CDR1 MNHEY and CDR2 SMNVEV (reference sequence). V dropped 5 bases and J dropped 2 bases, with 13 bases sitting between them. The CDR3 here is CASSPRTAPYEQYF. The CDR3 DNA reads as TGTGCCAGCAGTCCCCGGACAGCCCCCTACGAGCAGTACTTC.

The V gene is TRBV6-6, the J gene TRBJ2-5; 7 positions match TRBD1. The J call is in doubt because the DNA end fits TRBJ2-7 better. From germline, CDR1 is MNHNY and CDR2 SVGAGI (reference sequence). This CDR3 spans 14 amino acids. CDR3 protein: CASSQTGSSGEQYF. CDR3 nucleotide sequence: TGTGCCAGCAGCCAGACAGGGTCGTCTGGCGAGCAGTACTTC.